This TCR beta chain is from a study of blood T cell repertoires in COVID-19. Authors' methods: Quantification of nucleated cells was approximated via reference gene primer amplification. Method: immunoSEQ multiplex PCR; TCRdb's copy keeps in-frame clones and lacks some. V and J calls and clone size are copied from that table; D and trimming were computed from the DNA. The sample records some 55,000 clones, approximately 91% being singletons. J lost 4 bases, V lost 5 bases, and 7 bases had no gene match. The CDR3 runs to 14 residues. CDR1 and CDR2 from the germline V gene are SGHVS and FQNEAQ. This chain joins TRBV7-8 and TRBJ1-2; TRBD1 matches at 7 bases. Sequencing was done on a sample of peripheral blood. The sequence was collected from a human donor in a cohort sampled during active COVID-19. The CDR3, as DNA: TGTGCCAGCAGCAAAAAGACAGGGCCCTATGGCTACACCTTC. It is translated as CASSKKTGPYGYTF.